One and the same sample provided the 29 T cell receptor beta chains below, sequenced in a study of blood T cell repertoires in COVID-19. TCRdb's copy holds only in-frame clones and misses some; the assay was immunoSEQ multiplex PCR. Of approximately 290,000 clones listed, just over 90% were seen once; the top ten hold about 2%. The specimen sequenced was peripheral blood. These receptors originate from a woman aged 30 to 39 with COVID-19, enrolled during active disease.

The chain has TRBV27 and TRBJ2-5, with 8 bases lining up with TRBD1. CDR3 size: 14 residues. Losses at the gene ends were 5 bases for V and 4 bases for J; bases not matched to a gene: 6. From germline, CDR1 is MNHEY and CDR2 SMNVEV (reference sequence). CDR3 nucleotide sequence: TGTGCCAGCAGTCGACAGGGGCTTGCAGAGACCCAGTACTTC. This encodes CASSRQGLAETQYF.

The J gene is TRBJ1-1, the V gene TRBV6-5; D may be TRBD1 (5 bases). The CDR3 has 13 residues. Per the germline V gene, CDR1 is MNHEY and CDR2 is SVGAGI. With 5 bases removed from V and 1 base from J, the gap between germline ends came to 8 bases. The CDR3 protein is CASSTGQNTEAFF. The CDR3 nucleotides read TGTGCCAGCAGTACCGGACAGAACACTGAAGCTTTCTTT.

The V gene is TRBV27, the J gene TRBJ2-7; TRBD1 agrees at 10 bases. V dropped 3 bases and J dropped 4; count of bases not matched to a gene: 9. This CDR3 is built from 16 residues. Germline-derived CDR1 and CDR2 are MNHEY and SMNVEV (reference sequence). CDR3 in amino acids: CASSFSGTGVSYEQYF. In DNA form, the CDR3 reads TGTGCCAGCAGTTTCAGCGGGACAGGGGTTTCTTACGAGCAGTACTTC.

This chain uses TRBV27 with TRBJ1-1; D may be TRBD1 (5 bases). CDR3 length: 15 residues. Trimming shortened V by 0 bases and J by 4 bases, and 12 bases separated the two germline ends. Germline CDR1 MNHEY, CDR2 SMNVEV (reference sequence). CDR3 sequence: CASSLSGGGSTEAFF. CDR3 nucleotides: TGTGCCAGCAGTTTATCCGGGGGTGGAAGCACTGAAGCTTTCTTT.

The chain employs TRBV2 and TRBJ1-5; 8 nucleotides align to TRBD1. J was trimmed by 3 bases and V by 7 bases; bases with no gene match: 2. Germline loops: CDR1 SNHLY, CDR2 FYNNEI. The CDR3 loop spans 13 amino acids. The CDR3 DNA sequence: TGTGCCAGCATGACAGGGGCCAATCAGCCCCAGCATTTT. Translation gives CASMTGANQPQHF. Full variable domain (missing parts from reference TRBV2 and TRBJ1-5): EPEVTQTPSHQVTQMGQEVILRCVPISNHLYFYWYRQILGQKVEFLVSFYNNEISEKSEIFDDQFSVERPDGSNFTLKIRSTKLEDSAMYFCASMTGANQPQHFGDGTRLSIL.

This chain uses TRBV7-3 with TRBJ2-5; D possibly corresponds to TRBD2 (6 bases). Trimming removed 2 bases from V and 4 bases from J, with 11 bases in between. There are 14 residues in the CDR3. From germline, CDR1 is SGHTA and CDR2 FQGTGA. The CDR3: CASSLHGRGETQYF. CDR3 bases: TGTGCCAGCAGCTTACACGGGAGAGGAGAGACCCAGTACTTC.

The chain carries TRBV10-3 and TRBJ2-1, with TRBD2 identical over 8 bases. V lost 5 bases, J lost 9 bases, and 6 bases stayed unmatched. Germline CDR1 reads ENHRY; CDR2 reads SYGVKD. The length of the CDR3 is 13 residues. The DNA of the CDR3 is TGTGCCATCAGTCGGGAGGGCCAGGGTGAGCAGTTCTTC. Its protein product is CAISREGQGEQFF.

The chain carries TRBV19 and TRBJ2-7; D perhaps matches TRBD2 (5 bases). Germline lookup yields CDR1 LNHDA and CDR2 SQIVND (reference sequence). The CDR3 length is 12 residues. Trimming took 11 bases from V and 6 from J, leaving 17 bases between them. In nucleotides, the CDR3 is TGTGCCTCGGGGAATCCCCCATCCGAGCAGTACTTC. Protein sequence: CASGNPPSEQYF.

This rearrangement joins TRBV3-1 (or the pseudogene TRBV3-2) to TRBJ2-7, with D possibly TRBD1 on 5 matching bases. CDR3 length: 14 amino acids. V shed 2 bases and J shed 5 bases, with 13 bases lying between them. Germline V CDR1 and CDR2: LGHDT, YNNKEL (reference sequence). The CDR3 here is CASSQSRAGNEQYF. CDR3 nucleotide sequence: TGTGCCAGCAGCCAATCCAGGGCTGGGAACGAGCAGTACTTC.

This sequence joins TRBV3-1 (or the pseudogene TRBV3-2) and TRBJ1-1; D might be TRBD1 (6 bases). Germline V lookup: CDR1 LGHDT, CDR2 YNNKEL (reference sequence). The CDR3 is 13 amino acids. V shed 6 bases and J shed 5 bases, with 13 bases lying between them. The CDR3 region has the DNA TGTGCCAGCAGTCGTAGTAGGGGGACTGAAGCTTTCTTT. This codes for CASSRSRGTEAFF.

The chain combines TRBV19 with TRBJ1-4; TRBD1 aligns across 7 bases. CDR1 is LNHDA, CDR2 SQIVND, per germline (reference sequence). V lost 0 bases to trimming and J lost 7 bases; unmatched junction nucleotides: 14. The CDR3 is 18 residues long. This CDR3 reads CASSIDLGAPGQFEKLFF. The CDR3 DNA reads as TGTGCCAGTAGTATAGATCTCGGAGCCCCGGGACAGTTTGAAAAACTGTTTTTT.

Of note for this clone: Other DNA sequences in this sample translate to the same CDR3. The chain joins TRBV21-1 to TRBJ2-5; the D segment call TRBD1 is taken from the table without a DNA check. TRBV21-1 is noted as a pseudogene. The CDR3 has 14 residues. The CDR3 loop reads CASSKAGQGETQYF. DNA of the CDR3: TGTGCCAGCAGCAAAGCCGGGCAGGGGGAGACCCAGTACTTC.

The chain recombines TRBV7-9 with TRBJ2-1; TRBD1 matches 9 bases. J gave up 2 bases and V 4 bases, and 6 bases lay outside the gene matches. Germline lookup yields CDR1 SEHNR and CDR2 FQNEAQ (reference sequence). This CDR3 comprises 16 residues. CDR3 in amino acids: CASSSSGTGTYNEQFF. CDR3 DNA: TGTGCCAGCAGCTCCTCCGGGACAGGGACCTACAATGAGCAGTTCTTC.

The V call is TRBV11-2, the J call TRBJ1-2, with D tentatively TRBD1 (6 bases). The CDR3 sequence is 11 residues long. V was cut by 5 bases and J by 5 bases, with 6 bases left in between. The germline V gene encodes CDR1 SGHAT and CDR2 FQNNGV. The CDR3 sequence is CASSGQYGYTF. The DNA of the CDR3 is TGTGCCAGCAGCGGACAGTATGGCTACACCTTC.

The chain joins TRBV30 to TRBJ2-7; 8 positions agree with TRBD2. V trimming: 4 bases; J trimming: 6 bases; junction bases outside the gene matches: 8. Germline V gene sequence: CDR1 GTSNPN, CDR2 SVGIG (reference sequence). CDR3 size: 13 residues. As DNA, the CDR3 is TGTGCCTGGAATATAGCGGGATTTACCGAGCAGTACTTC. As protein: CAWNIAGFTEQYF.

The gene calls are TRBV5-1 and TRBJ1-1, with TRBD1 as a possible D gene (6 bases). V lost 0 bases and J lost 7, with 10 bases in between. The CDR3 contains 13 residues. The germline CDR1 and CDR2 sequences are SGHRS and YFSETQ. CDR3 DNA sequence: TGCGCCAGCAGCTTGGCCAGGGGTGATGAAGCTTTCTTT. Translation: CASSLARGDEAFF.

The gene calls are TRBV2 and TRBJ2-1, with D possibly being TRBD2 (6 bases). This CDR3 region has 15 residues. In germline, CDR1 is SNHLY, CDR2 FYNNEI. Deletions cut 4 bases from V and 9 bases from J, with 19 bases between. CDR3 region: CASSVEASERSEQFF. The CDR3 DNA follows: TGTGCCAGCAGTGTAGAGGCTAGCGAACGCAGTGAGCAGTTCTTC.

J is TRBJ1-5 and V is TRBV18; D is possibly TRBD1 (6 bases). The germline V and J ends were trimmed by 6 bases and 5 bases, with 14 bases remaining between them. Germline loops: CDR1 KGHSH, CDR2 LQKENI. The CDR3 runs to 14 residues. The CDR3 DNA reads as TGTGCCAGCTCGCGCAAACAGGGAGATCAGCCCCAGCATTTT. Residues: CASSRKQGDQPQHF.

The chain is built from TRBV9 and TRBJ2-2; D may be TRBD1 (5 bases). CDR1 and CDR2 (germline): SGDLS, YYNGEE. This CDR3 contains 14 residues. V was pared by 2 bases and J by 3 bases, with 8 bases between. CDR3 protein: CASSVQGYTGELFF. CDR3 nucleotides: TGTGCCAGCAGCGTTCAGGGTTACACCGGGGAGCTGTTTTTT.

The chain links TRBV7-9 to TRBJ1-4; tentatively, D is TRBD1 (6 bases). With 4 bases removed from V and 5 bases from J, the gap between germline ends came to 11 bases. This CDR3 is built from 14 residues. CDR1 SEHNR and CDR2 FQNEAQ come from the germline V gene (reference sequence). The CDR3 is CASSSGTPNEKLFF. In DNA, the CDR3 is TGTGCCAGCAGCTCGGGGACACCGAATGAAAAACTGTTTTTT. Filled out from reference TRBV7-9 and TRBJ1-4, the complete variable domain reads DTGVSQNPRHKITKRGQNVTFRCDPISEHNRLYWYRQTLGQGPEFLTYFQNEAQLEKSRLLSDRFSAERPKGSFSTLEIQRTEQGDSAMYLCASSSGTPNEKLFFGSGTQLSVL.

CDR3 coding DNA: TGTGCCAGCAGCCAAGGTGGCAACACCATATATTTT. It encodes CASSQGGNTIYF. This chain joins TRBV3-1 (or the pseudogene TRBV3-2) and TRBJ1-3; D ambiguous. The CDR3 is 12 residues long. V dropped 1 base and J dropped 7 bases, with 5 bases sitting between them. Germline CDR1 reads LGHDT; CDR2 reads YNNKEL (reference sequence).

This chain links TRBV7-6 with TRBJ2-5; D may be TRBD2 (6 bases). V was pared by 1 base and J by 2 bases, with 11 bases between. This CDR3 comprises 15 residues. Germline V CDR1 and CDR2: SGHVS, FNYEAQ. CDR3 amino acids: CASSLVVAAQETQYF. The DNA of the CDR3 is TGTGCCAGCAGCTTAGTTGTAGCGGCTCAAGAGACCCAGTACTTC.

This chain connects TRBV2 to TRBJ2-1; TRBD2 is a possible D gene (6 bases). The V gene's germline CDR1 is SNHLY and CDR2 FYNNEI. CDR3 size: 16 residues. V lost 4 bases, J lost 0 bases, and 13 bases lay in between. CDR3 loop: CASSAFGGVSYNEQFF. The CDR3 DNA sequence: TGTGCCAGCAGTGCGTTCGGCGGGGTCTCCTACAATGAGCAGTTCTTC.

The chain is built from TRBV3-1 (or the pseudogene TRBV3-2) and TRBJ1-2; 9 positions match TRBD1. The junction had 3 bases not matched to a gene; V was cut back by 3 bases and J by 1 base. CDR1 is LGHDT, CDR2 YNNKEL, per germline (reference sequence). This CDR3 spans 15 amino acids. CDR3 in amino acids: CASSHPGQGNYGYTF. The CDR3 DNA reads as TGTGCCAGCAGCCATCCGGGACAGGGTAACTATGGCTACACCTTC.

The chain employs TRBV5-5 and TRBJ1-5, with D perhaps TRBD1 (5 bases). CDR1 SGHKS and CDR2 YYEKEE come from the germline V gene (reference sequence). Trimming cost V 0 bases and J 2 bases, with 6 bases left between them. This CDR3 has 14 residues. Here the CDR3 reads CASSLATGNQPQHF. The CDR3 DNA reads TGTGCCAGCAGCTTGGCGACAGGCAATCAGCCCCAGCATTTT.

The DNA for the CDR3 is TGTGCCAGCAGCCAAGAACAGGGTGGCTCCTATAATTCACCCCTCCACTTT. Translated, it gives CASSQEQGGSYNSPLHF. V is TRBV3-1 (or the pseudogene TRBV3-2) and J is TRBJ1-6, with D possibly matching TRBD1 (6 bases). The CDR3 has 17 amino acids. Trimming pared 0 bases from V and 0 bases from J, leaving 9 bases between. CDR1 is LGHDT, CDR2 YNNKEL, per germline (reference sequence).

The gene calls are TRBV5-1 and TRBJ2-3, with a possible D match to TRBD1 (5 bases). V dropped 0 bases and J dropped 3 bases, with 11 bases sitting between them. CDR1 is SGHRS, CDR2 YFSETQ, per germline. This CDR3 spans 15 amino acids. The CDR3 protein is CASSLGQGITDTQYF. DNA of the CDR3: TGCGCCAGCAGCTTGGGCCAGGGAATAACAGATACGCAGTATTTT.

The V gene is TRBV5-1, the J gene TRBJ1-1; tentative D call: TRBD1 (5 bases). Germline values: CDR1 SGHRS, CDR2 YFSETQ. Trimming pared 2 bases from V and 0 bases from J, leaving 23 bases between. The CDR3 has 19 residues. CDR3 nucleotides: TGCGCCAGCAGCTTCACTCTCGACAGCGTGAAAGCCATGAACACTGAAGCTTTCTTT. Translation gives CASSFTLDSVKAMNTEAFF. Full variable domain (remainder filled in from reference TRBV5-1 and TRBJ1-1): KAGVTQTPRYLIKTRGQQVTLSCSPISGHRSVSWYQQTPGQGLQFLFEYFSETQRNKGNFPGRFSGRQFSNSRSEMNVSTLELGDSALYLCASSFTLDSVKAMNTEAFFGQGTRLTVV.

This clone was seen a single time. Other nucleotide sequences in the sample specify the same CDR3. CDR3 protein: CASSDRGRGNEQFF. The CDR3 DNA is TGTGCCAGCAGCGACAGGGGGCGAGGGAATGAGCAGTTCTTC. The V gene is TRBV27, the J gene TRBJ2-1; 10 bases are shared with TRBD1. There are 14 residues in the CDR3. Germline V CDR1 and CDR2: MNHEY, SMNVEV (reference sequence). J gave up 7 bases and V 6 bases, and 6 bases lay outside the gene matches.